The next 10 T cell receptor beta chains were all read from a single sample in a study of CD4+ T cells in melanoma. Measured with immunoSEQ multiplex PCR; TCRdb has only the in-frame clones, and not every one. The sample carries around 10,000 clones, about 78% recorded once. The sample comprised tumor tissue. Receptors were obtained from a human donor with melanoma.

The genes are TRBV14 and TRBJ1-4; the match to TRBD1 covers 7 bases. Per the germline V gene, CDR1 is SGHDN and CDR2 is FVKESK. V lost 4 bases and J lost 7; bases outside the gene matches: 6. CDR3 length: 14 residues. The CDR3 reads CASSRNRGSEKLFF. CDR3 nucleotides: TGTGCCAGCAGCCGGAACAGGGGCAGTGAAAAACTGTTTTTT.

The V call is TRBV7-8, the J call TRBJ2-7; D tentatively reads TRBD1 or TRBD2 (6 bases each). The V gene lost 2 bases and the J gene lost 6 bases, with 11 bases spanning the gap. The CDR3 sequence is 13 residues long. Germline V lookup: CDR1 SGHVS, CDR2 FQNEAQ. CDR3 DNA sequence: TGTGCCAGCAGCTTATACGGGGGCTCCGAGCAGTACTTC. Translated: CASSLYGGSEQYF.

The rearrangement joins TRBV19 to TRBJ2-5; perhaps TRBD2 as D (6 bases). CDR3 size: 13 residues. Trimming stripped 3 bases from V and 5 bases from J, with 10 bases between. Germline V gene lookup returns CDR1 LNHDA and CDR2 SQIVND (reference sequence). The CDR3 DNA reads TGTGCCAGTAGTATCCGTCGGGGGGAGACCCAGTACTTC. Protein sequence: CASSIRRGETQYF.

J is TRBJ2-2 and V is TRBV19; 7 bases align to TRBD1. Germline-derived CDR1 and CDR2 are LNHDA and SQIVND (reference sequence). The trim removed 4 bases at V and 4 bases at J, leaving 6 bases unmatched. CDR3 size: 15 residues. CDR3 bases: TGTGCCAGTAGTACCACCGGGACAGCCACCGGGGAGCTGTTTTTT. Translation: CASSTTGTATGELFF.

The V and J genes are TRBV6-1 and TRBJ2-7, with unresolved D. Germline V gene sequence: CDR1 MNHNS, CDR2 SASEGT. The CDR3 has 14 residues. Deletions cut 2 bases from V and 2 bases from J, with 10 bases between. The CDR3 region has the DNA TGTGCCAGCAGTGAACTCCCCGCAGCCTACGAGCAGTACTTC. Its protein is CASSELPAAYEQYF.

The V call is TRBV10-1, the J call TRBJ2-2; TRBD1 might be the D (6 bases). The CDR3 runs to 15 residues. Germline V lookup: CDR1 WNHNN, CDR2 SYGVQD (reference sequence). V was trimmed by 2 bases and J by 3 bases, leaving 10 bases between them. The CDR3 spells CASSEGKGDTGELFF. The CDR3 region has the DNA TGCGCCAGCAGTGAGGGCAAGGGGGACACCGGGGAGCTGTTTTTT.

V gene TRBV18 combines with J gene TRBJ1-1; D is ambiguous. Germline CDR1 KGHSH, CDR2 LQKENI. Trimming cost V 4 bases and J 8 bases, with 17 bases left between them. This CDR3 region has 14 residues. The CDR3 sequence is CASSRTAGEGEAFF. CDR3 coding DNA: TGTGCCAGCTCACGAACTGCCGGGGAAGGGGAAGCTTTCTTT.

The J gene is TRBJ1-1, the V gene TRBV11-2, with a possible D match to TRBD1 (5 bases). The CDR3 runs to 16 residues. CDR1 is SGHAT and CDR2 is FQNNGV in the germline V gene. Trimming removed 2 bases at V and 1 base at J, with 14 bases between. Written as DNA, the CDR3 is TGTGCCAGCAGCTTACGGGGCAAAACAGAGAACACTGAAGCTTTCTTT. Amino acid sequence: CASSLRGKTENTEAFF.

The genes are TRBV2 and TRBJ1-2; 7 nucleotides agree with TRBD1. The V segment lost 2 bases and the J segment 1 base; nucleotides outside the gene matches: 7. This CDR3 contains 16 residues. Germline values: CDR1 SNHLY, CDR2 FYNNEI. For the CDR3, the DNA is TGTGCCAGCAGTGAATGGAGGGGGCGCCTTAACTATGGCTACACCTTC. Translated: CASSEWRGRLNYGYTF.

By share of the sample, this clone is medium-sized. The rearrangement uses TRBV7-7 and TRBJ2-5; D might be TRBD1 or TRBD2, each matching 5 bases. CDR1 and CDR2 (germline): SSHAT, FNYEAQ (reference sequence). The V end was cut by 5 bases, the J end by 0 bases, with 19 bases between. The length of the CDR3 is 17 residues. The CDR3 DNA reads as TGTGCCAGCAGCCCGATCCCGGGACCGCTATACCAAGAGACCCAGTACTTC. Protein: CASSPIPGPLYQETQYF.